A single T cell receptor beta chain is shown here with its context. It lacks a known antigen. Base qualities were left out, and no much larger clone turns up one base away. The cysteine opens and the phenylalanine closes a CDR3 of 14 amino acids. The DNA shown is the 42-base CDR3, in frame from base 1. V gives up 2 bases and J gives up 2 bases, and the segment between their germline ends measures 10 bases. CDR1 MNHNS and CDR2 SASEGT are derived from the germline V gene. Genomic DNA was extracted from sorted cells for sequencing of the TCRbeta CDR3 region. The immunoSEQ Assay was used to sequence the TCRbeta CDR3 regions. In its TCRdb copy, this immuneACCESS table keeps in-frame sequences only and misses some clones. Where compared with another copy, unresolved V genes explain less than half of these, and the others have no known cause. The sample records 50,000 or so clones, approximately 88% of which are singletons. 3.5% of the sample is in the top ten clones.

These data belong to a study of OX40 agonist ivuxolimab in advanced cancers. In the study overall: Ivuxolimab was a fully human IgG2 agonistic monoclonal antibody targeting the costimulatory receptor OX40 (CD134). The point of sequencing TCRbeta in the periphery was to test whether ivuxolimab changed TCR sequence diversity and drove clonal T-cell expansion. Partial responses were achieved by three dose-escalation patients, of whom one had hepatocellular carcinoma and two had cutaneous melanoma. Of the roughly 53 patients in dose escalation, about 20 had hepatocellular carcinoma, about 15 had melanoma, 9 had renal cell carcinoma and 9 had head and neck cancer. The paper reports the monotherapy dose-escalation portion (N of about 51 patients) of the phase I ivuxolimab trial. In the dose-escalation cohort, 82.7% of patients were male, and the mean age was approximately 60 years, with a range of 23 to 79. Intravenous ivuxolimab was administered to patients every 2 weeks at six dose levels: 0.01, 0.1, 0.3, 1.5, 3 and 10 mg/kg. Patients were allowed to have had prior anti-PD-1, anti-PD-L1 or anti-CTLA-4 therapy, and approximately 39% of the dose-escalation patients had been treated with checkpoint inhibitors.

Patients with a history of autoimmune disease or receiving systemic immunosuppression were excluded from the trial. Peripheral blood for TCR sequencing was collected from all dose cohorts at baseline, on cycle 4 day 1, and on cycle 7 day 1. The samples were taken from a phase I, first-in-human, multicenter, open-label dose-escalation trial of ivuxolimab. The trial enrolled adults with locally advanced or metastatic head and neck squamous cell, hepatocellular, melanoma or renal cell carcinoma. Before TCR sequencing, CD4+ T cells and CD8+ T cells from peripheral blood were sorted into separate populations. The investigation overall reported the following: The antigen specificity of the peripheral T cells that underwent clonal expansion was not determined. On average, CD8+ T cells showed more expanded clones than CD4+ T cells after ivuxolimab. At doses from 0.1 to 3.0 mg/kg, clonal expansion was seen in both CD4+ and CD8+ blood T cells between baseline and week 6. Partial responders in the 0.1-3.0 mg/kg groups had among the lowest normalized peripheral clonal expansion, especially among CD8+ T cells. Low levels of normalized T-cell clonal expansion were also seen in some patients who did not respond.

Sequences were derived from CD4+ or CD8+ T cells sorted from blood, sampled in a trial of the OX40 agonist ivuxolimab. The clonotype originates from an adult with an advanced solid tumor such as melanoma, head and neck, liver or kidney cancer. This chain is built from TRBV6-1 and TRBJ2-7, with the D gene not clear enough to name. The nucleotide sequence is TGTGCCAGCAGTGAATCGGCAGACACCTACGAGCAGTACTTC. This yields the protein CASSESADTYEQYF.